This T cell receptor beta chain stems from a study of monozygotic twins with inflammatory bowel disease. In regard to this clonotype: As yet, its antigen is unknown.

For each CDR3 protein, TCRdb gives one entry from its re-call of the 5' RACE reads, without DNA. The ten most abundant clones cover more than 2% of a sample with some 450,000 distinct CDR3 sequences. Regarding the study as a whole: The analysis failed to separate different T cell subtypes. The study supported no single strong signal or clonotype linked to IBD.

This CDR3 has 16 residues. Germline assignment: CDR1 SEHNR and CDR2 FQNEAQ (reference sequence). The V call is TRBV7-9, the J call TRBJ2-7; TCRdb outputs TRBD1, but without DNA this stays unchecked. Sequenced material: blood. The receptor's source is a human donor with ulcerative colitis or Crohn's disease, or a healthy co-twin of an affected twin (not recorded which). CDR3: CASSPDRGRSGYEQYF. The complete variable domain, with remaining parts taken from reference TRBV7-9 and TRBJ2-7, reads DTGVSQNPRHKITKRGQNVTFRCDPISEHNRLYWYRQTLGQGPEFLTYFQNEAQLEKSRLLSDRFSAERPKGSFSTLEIQRTEQGDSAMYLCASSPDRGRSGYEQYFGPGTRLTVT.